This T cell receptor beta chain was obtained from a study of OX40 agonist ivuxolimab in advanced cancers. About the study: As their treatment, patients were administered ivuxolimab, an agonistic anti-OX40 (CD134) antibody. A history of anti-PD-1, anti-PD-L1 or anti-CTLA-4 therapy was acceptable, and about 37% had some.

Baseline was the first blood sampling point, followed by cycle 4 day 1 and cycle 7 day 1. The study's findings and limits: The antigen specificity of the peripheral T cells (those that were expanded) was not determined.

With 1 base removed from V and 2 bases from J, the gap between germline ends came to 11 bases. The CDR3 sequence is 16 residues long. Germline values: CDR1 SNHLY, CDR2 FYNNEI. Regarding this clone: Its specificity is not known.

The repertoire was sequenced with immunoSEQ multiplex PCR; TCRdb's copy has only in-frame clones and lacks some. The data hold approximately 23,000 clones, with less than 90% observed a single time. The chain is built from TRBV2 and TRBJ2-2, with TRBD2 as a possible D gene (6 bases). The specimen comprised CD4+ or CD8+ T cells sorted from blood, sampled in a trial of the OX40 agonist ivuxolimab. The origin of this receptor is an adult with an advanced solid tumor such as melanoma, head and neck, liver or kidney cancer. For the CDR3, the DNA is TGTGCCAGCAGTGAAGAAGGAGGGGCAAACACCGGGGAGCTGTTTTTT. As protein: CASSEEGGANTGELFF.